The clone carrying this T cell receptor beta chain was observed a few times. This record belongs to a study of identical twins. Each cDNA held unique molecular identifiers, and template switching gave it a universal primer site. MiXCR, run by TCRdb on the 5' RACE reads, gives a single entry per CDR3 protein. This sample has 500,000 to 650,000 distinct CDR3 sequences, with 20% to 25% found just once. V was clipped by 4 bases and J by 6 bases, with 12 bases between them. The germline V gene has CDR1 MDHEN and CDR2 SYDVKM. This CDR3 comprises 14 residues. These same records also appear under a second study, on yellow fever vaccine responses in identical twins.

This TCR was recovered from a woman under 30 in good health. Sequencing used CD4+ T cells sorted from blood. The rearrangement joins TRBV28 to TRBJ2-2, with unresolved D. The CDR3 reads CASSSPSIAGELFF. In DNA, the CDR3 is TGTGCCAGCAGTTCCCCCTCTATCGCCGGGGAGCTGTTTTTT.